This entry concerns a single TCR beta chain. The antigen remains unidentified. The V gene's germline CDR1 is SEHNR and CDR2 FQNEAQ (reference sequence). CDR3 size: 15 residues. Trimming removed 5 bases at V and 0 bases at J, with 11 bases between. The PBMCs had their origin in 7.5 to 10 ml of fresh peripheral blood. These data are taken from a study of Graves' ophthalmopathy and Graves' hyperthyroidism. Study-level results: Classification of ophthalmopathy versus stable hyperthyroidism by a 13-signature model yielded around 88% sensitivity and 65% to 83% specificity.

The authors amplified TCR beta CDR3 regions from RNA transcripts. Amplification began with first-round RT-PCR using HTBI primers, then second-round multiplex PCR was performed. TCRdb used MiXCR to reprocess the multiplex PCR reads, holding one entry per CDR3 protein. The top ten clones hold under 7% of a sample with approximately 160,000 distinct CDR3 sequences, around two fifths of them seen once. The V call is TRBV7-9, the J call TRBJ2-4; D unresolved. The source material was peripheral blood. This clonotype was sampled from a woman between 35 and 50 years old with Graves' ophthalmopathy. CDR3 loop: CASSLDGLAKNIQYF. The CDR3 bases are TGTGCCAGCAGCCTTGACGGATTAGCCAAAAACATTCAGTACTTC.